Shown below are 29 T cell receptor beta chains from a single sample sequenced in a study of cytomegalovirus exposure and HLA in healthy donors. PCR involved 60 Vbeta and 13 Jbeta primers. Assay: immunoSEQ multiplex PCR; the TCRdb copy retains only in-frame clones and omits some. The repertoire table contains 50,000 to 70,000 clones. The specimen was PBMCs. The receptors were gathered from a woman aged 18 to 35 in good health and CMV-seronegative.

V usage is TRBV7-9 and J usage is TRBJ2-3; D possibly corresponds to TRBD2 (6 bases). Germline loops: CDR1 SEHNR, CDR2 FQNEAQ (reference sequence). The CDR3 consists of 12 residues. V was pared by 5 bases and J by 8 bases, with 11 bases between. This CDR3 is CASSPGLPTQYF. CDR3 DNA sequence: TGTGCCAGCAGCCCAGGACTACCTACGCAGTATTTT.

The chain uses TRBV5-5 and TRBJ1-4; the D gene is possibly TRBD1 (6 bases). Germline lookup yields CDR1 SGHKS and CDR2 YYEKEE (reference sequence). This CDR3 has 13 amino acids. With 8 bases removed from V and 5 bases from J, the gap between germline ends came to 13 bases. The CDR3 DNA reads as TGTGCCAGTAGACAGGACGGAAATGAAAAACTGTTTTTT. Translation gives CASRQDGNEKLFF.

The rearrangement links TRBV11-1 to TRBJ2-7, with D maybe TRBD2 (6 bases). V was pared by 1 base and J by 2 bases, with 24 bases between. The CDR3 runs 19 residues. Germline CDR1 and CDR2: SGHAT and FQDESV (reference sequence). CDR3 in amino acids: CASSLGKSGVRDSTYEQYF. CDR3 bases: TGTGCCAGCAGCTTAGGTAAATCGGGGGTTCGGGACTCAACCTACGAGCAGTACTTC.

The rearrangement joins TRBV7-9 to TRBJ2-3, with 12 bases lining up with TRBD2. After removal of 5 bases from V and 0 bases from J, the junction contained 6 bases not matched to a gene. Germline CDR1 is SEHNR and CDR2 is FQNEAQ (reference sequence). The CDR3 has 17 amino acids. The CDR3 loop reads CASSPRTSGTSTDTQYF. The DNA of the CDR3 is TGTGCCAGCAGCCCTCGGACTAGCGGGACTAGCACAGATACGCAGTATTTT.

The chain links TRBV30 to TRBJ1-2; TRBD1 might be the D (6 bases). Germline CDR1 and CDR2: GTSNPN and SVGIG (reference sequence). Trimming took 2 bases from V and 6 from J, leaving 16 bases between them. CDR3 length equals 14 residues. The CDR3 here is CAWSRGAGVDGYTF. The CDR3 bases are TGTGCCTGGAGTCGGGGGGCCGGGGTGGATGGCTACACCTTC.

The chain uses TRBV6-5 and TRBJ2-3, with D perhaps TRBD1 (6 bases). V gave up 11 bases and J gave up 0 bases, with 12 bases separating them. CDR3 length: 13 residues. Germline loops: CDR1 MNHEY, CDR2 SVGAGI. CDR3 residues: CASQGISTDTQYF. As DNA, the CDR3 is TGTGCCTCCCAGGGGATTAGCACAGATACGCAGTATTTT.

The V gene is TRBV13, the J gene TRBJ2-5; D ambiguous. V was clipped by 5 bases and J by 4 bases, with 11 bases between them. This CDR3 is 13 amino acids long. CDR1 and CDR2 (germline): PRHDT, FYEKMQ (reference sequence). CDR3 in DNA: TGTGCCAGCAGCCAAAGGCACAGAGAGACCCAGTACTTC. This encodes CASSQRHRETQYF.

The CDR3 reads CASSYGGQETQYF. The CDR3, as DNA: TGTGCCAGCAGCTACGGGGGCCAAGAGACCCAGTACTTC. V gene TRBV7-9 combines with J gene TRBJ2-5; a weak D match, TRBD2 (6 bases). This CDR3 comprises 13 residues. The germline V gene has CDR1 SEHNR and CDR2 FQNEAQ (reference sequence). With 4 bases removed from V and 1 base from J, the gap between germline ends came to 7 bases.

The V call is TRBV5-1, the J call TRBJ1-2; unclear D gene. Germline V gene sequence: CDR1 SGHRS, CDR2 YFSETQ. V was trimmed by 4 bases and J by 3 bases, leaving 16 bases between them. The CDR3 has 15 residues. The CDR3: CASSPLDPEDYGYTF. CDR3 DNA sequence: TGCGCCAGCAGCCCCCTGGACCCGGAGGACTATGGCTACACCTTC.

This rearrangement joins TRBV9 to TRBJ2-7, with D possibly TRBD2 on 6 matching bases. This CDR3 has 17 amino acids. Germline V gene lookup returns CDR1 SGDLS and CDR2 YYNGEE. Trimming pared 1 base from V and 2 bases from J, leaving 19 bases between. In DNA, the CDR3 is TGTGCCAGCAGCGTAAAGAAATTCACGGGGGACGCCTACGAGCAGTACTTC. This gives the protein CASSVKKFTGDAYEQYF.

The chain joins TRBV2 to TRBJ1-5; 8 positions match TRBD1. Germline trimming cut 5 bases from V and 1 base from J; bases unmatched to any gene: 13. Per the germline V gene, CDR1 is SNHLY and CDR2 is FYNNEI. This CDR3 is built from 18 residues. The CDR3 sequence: CASSQTLDRVRSNQPQHF. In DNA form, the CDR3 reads TGTGCCAGCAGTCAAACCTTGGACAGGGTAAGGAGCAATCAGCCCCAGCATTTT.

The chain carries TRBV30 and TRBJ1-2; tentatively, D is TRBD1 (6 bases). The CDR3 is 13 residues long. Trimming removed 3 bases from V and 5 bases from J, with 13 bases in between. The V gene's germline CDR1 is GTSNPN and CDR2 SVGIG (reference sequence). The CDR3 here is CAWSIYQGYGYTF. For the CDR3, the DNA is TGTGCCTGGAGCATTTACCAGGGGTATGGCTACACCTTC.

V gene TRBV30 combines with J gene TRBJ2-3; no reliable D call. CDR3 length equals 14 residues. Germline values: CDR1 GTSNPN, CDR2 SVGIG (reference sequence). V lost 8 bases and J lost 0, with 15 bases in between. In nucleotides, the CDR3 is TGTGCCCGATCAGGTCCTACTAGCACAGATACGCAGTATTTT. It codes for CARSGPTSTDTQYF.

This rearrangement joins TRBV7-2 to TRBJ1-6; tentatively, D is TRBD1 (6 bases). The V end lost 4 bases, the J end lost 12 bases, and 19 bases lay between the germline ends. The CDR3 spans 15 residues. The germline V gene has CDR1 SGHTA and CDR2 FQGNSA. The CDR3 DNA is TGTGCCAGCAGCTCGCAGGGGATGGGGCTTAGACCCCTCCACTTT. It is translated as CASSSQGMGLRPLHF. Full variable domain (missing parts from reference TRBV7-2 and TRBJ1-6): GAGVSQSPSNKVTEKGKDVELRCDPISGHTALYWYRQSLGQGLEFLIYFQGNSAPDKSGLPSDRFSAERTGGSVSTLTIQRTQQEDSAVYLCASSSQGMGLRPLHFGNGTRLTVT.

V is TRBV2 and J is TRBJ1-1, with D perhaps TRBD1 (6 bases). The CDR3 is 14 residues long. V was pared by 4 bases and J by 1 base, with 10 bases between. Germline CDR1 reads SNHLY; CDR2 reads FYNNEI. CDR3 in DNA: TGTGCCAGCAGTGTTCTGGGACAGAACACTGAAGCTTTCTTT. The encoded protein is CASSVLGQNTEAFF.

The CDR3 bases are TGTGCCAGCTGCCCACATAGCGGAAGCTCCTACAATGAGCAGTTCTTC. Its translation is CASCPHSGSSYNEQFF. The chain couples TRBV25-1 to TRBJ2-1; possible D gene TRBD2, 6 bases. Germline assignment: CDR1 MGHDK and CDR2 SYGVNS. Trimming took 8 bases from V and 0 from J, leaving 17 bases between them. The CDR3 extends over 16 amino acids.

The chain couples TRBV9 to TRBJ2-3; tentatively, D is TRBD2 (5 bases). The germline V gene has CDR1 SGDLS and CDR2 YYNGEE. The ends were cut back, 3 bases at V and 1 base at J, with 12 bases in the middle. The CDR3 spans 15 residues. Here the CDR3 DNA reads TGTGCCAGCAGCGACCGAGACGGGGGCACAGATACGCAGTATTTT. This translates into CASSDRDGGTDTQYF.

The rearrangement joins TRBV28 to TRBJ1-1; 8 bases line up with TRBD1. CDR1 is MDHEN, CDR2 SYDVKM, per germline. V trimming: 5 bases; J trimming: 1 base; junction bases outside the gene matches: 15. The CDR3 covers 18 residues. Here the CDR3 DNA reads TGTGCCAGCAGTGCTTACTCCTATCTCCAGGGGGCGAACACTGAAGCTTTCTTT. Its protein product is CASSAYSYLQGANTEAFF.

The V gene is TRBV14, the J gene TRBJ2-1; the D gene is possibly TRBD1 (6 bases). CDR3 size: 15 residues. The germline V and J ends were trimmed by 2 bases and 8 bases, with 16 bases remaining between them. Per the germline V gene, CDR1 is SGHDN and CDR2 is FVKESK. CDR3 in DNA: TGTGCCAGCAGCCAACTCGGTCAGGGGAGCGATGAGCAGTTCTTC. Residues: CASSQLGQGSDEQFF.

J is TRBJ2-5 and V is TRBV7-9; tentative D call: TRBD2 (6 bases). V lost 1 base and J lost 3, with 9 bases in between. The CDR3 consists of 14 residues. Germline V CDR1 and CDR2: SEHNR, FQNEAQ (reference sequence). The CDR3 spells CASSLVLAKETQYF. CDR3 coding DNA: TGTGCCAGCAGCTTAGTACTAGCCAAAGAGACCCAGTACTTC. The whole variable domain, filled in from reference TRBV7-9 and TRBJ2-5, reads DTGVSQNPRHKITKRGQNVTFRCDPISEHNRLYWYRQTLGQGPEFLTYFQNEAQLEKSRLLSDRFSAERPKGSFSTLEIQRTEQGDSAMYLCASSLVLAKETQYFGPGTRLLVL.

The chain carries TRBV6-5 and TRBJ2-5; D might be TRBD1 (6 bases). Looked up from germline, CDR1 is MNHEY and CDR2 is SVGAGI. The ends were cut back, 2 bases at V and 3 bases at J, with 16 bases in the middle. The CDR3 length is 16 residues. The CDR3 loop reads CASSYLGAGAEETQYF. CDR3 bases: TGTGCCAGCAGTTACCTGGGGGCTGGGGCGGAAGAGACCCAGTACTTC.

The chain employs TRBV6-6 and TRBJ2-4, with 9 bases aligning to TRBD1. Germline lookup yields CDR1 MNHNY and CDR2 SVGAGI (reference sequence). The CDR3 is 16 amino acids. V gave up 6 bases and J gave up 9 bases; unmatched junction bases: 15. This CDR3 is CASSRPDRGVAGIQYF. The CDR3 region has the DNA TGTGCCAGCAGCCGACCGGACAGGGGAGTTGCCGGCATTCAGTACTTC.

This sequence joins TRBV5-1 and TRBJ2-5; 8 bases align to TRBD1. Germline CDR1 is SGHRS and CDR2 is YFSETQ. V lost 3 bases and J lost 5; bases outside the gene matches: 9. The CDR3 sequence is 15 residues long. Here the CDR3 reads CASSSEDRVRETQYF. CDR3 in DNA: TGCGCCAGCAGCTCTGAGGACAGGGTCAGGGAGACCCAGTACTTC.

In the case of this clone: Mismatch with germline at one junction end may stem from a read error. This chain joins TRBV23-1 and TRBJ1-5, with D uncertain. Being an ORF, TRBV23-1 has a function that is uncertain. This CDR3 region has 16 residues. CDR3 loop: CASSHAPWAGPQLQHF. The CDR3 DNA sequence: TGCGCCAGCAGTCATGCTCCCTGGGCAGGCCCTCAGCTCCAGCATTTT.

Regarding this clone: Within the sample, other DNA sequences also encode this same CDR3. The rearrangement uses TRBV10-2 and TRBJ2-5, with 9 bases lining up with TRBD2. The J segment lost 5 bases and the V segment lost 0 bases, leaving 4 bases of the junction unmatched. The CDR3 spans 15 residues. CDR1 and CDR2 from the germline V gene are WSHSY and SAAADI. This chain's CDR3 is CASSESEAGGETQYF. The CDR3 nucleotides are TGCGCCAGCAGTGAGTCCGAGGCGGGAGGGGAGACCCAGTACTTC.

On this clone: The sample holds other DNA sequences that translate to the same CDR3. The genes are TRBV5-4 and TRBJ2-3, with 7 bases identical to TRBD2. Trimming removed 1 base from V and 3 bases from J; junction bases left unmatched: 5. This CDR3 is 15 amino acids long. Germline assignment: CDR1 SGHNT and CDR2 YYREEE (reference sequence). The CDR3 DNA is TGTGCCAGCAGCTTGTGGGGGGGAGGTACAGATACGCAGTATTTT. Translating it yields CASSLWGGGTDTQYF.

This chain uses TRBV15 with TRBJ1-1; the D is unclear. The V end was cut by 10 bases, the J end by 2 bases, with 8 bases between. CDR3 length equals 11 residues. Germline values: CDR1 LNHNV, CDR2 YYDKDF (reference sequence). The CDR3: CASGFNTEAFF. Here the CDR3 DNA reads TGTGCCAGCGGGTTTAACACTGAAGCTTTCTTT.

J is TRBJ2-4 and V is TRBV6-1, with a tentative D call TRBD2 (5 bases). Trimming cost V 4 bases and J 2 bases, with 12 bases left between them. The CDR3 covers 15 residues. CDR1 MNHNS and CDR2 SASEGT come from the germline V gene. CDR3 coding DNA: TGTGCCAGCAGTGTTGGGAGTGGGTCCAAAAACATTCAGTACTTC. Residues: CASSVGSGSKNIQYF.

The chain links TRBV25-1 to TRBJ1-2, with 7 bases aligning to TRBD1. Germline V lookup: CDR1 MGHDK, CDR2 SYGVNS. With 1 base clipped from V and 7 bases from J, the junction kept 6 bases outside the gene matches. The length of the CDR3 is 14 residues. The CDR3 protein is CASSESQGSTGYTF. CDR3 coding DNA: TGTGCCAGCAGTGAATCACAGGGGAGTACTGGCTACACCTTC.